The sequence of this T cell receptor (beta chain) was determined in a study of beta chain features in type 1 diabetes. There are 15 residues in the CDR3. Per the germline V gene, CDR1 is SGHRS and CDR2 is YFSETQ. Germline trimming cut 3 bases from V and 2 bases from J; bases unmatched to any gene: 3. Every bit of the isolated RNA underwent reverse transcription, so sequencing read expressed TCRB transcripts. Some clones are missing from TCRdb's copy, which holds only in-frame ones; the method was immunoSEQ multiplex PCR. The sample lists approximately 470,000 clones, around 30% occurring once. The specimen sequenced was naive CD4+ T cells from blood. The receptor's source is a man between 18 and 35 years old in good health. The chain uses TRBV5-1 and TRBJ2-3; 10 positions agree with TRBD1. The CDR3, as DNA: TGCGCCAGCAGCTGGGGACAGGGGATCACAGATACGCAGTATTTT. Encoded protein: CASSWGQGITDTQYF.